Shown below are 10 T cell receptor beta chains from a single sample sequenced in a study of CD8+CD57+ T cells in acquired aplastic anemia (dated 2018 in TCRdb). The instrument was an Illumina HiSeq 2000. Genomic DNA was used as template for profiling of TCR beta VDJ combinations and CDR3 sequences. TCRdb's own reprocessing of the public reads used fastp at Q25 and MiXCR and kept productive beta chains. Every entry covers one CDR3 protein and lists the most common genes and DNA from its rows. Recorded for this sample are roughly 200,000 distinct CDR3 sequences; 63% of them occurred a single time. The ten top clones hold roughly 43% of the sample. The patients picked for sequencing were ones in whom flow cytometry had shown an expansion of CD8+CD57+ cells. Sequenced: sorted CD4+, CD8+, or CD8+CD57+ T cells (not recorded which) from PBMCs. The receptors come from a human donor with aplastic anemia.

CDR3 in DNA: TGTGCCAGTAGTATAGACAGGGATACCTACGAGCAGTACTTC. Translation gives CASSIDRDTYEQYF. V and J are TRBV19 and TRBJ2-7; possibly TRBD1 for D (5 bases). The germline V and J ends were trimmed by 0 bases and 2 bases, with 8 bases remaining between them. Germline loops: CDR1 LNHDA, CDR2 SQIVND (reference sequence). This CDR3 region has 14 residues. Supplemented by reference TRBV19 and TRBJ2-7, the full variable domain reads DGGITQSPKYLFRKEGQNVTLSCEQNLNHDAMYWYRQDPGQGLRLIYYSQIVNDFQKGDIAEGYSVSREKKESFPLTVTSAQKNPTAFYLCASSIDRDTYEQYFGPGTRLTVT.

The genes are TRBV5-1 and TRBJ1-6; D unresolved. Germline V CDR1 and CDR2: SGHRS, YFSETQ. V lost 5 bases and J lost 11, with 14 bases in between. The CDR3 covers 13 residues. CDR3 bases: TGCGCCAGCAGACAAACGCAAGGAACACCCCTCCACTTT. It translates to CASRQTQGTPLHF.

This clonotype showed up just once. V and J are TRBV7-6 and TRBJ1-1, with 7 bases lining up with TRBD1. The CDR3 contains 14 residues. Germline V gene lookup returns CDR1 SGHVS and CDR2 FNYEAQ. Trimming cost V 6 bases and J 3 bases; bases outside gene matches: 7. This CDR3 reads CASRLQGWDTEAFF. The CDR3 nucleotides are TGTGCCAGCAGACTACAGGGGTGGGACACTGAAGCTTTCTTT.

The rearrangement links TRBV25-1 to TRBJ2-7; D remains unclear. Germline V gene lookup returns CDR1 MGHDK and CDR2 SYGVNS. With 8 bases removed from V and 0 bases from J, the gap between germline ends came to 14 bases. This CDR3 is 14 amino acids long. CDR3 sequence reads: CASLDPSSSYEQYF. The CDR3 DNA sequence: TGTGCCAGCTTAGATCCTTCTAGCTCCTACGAGCAGTACTTC.

V usage is TRBV10-3 and J usage is TRBJ1-5; D gene uncertain. V was shortened by 3 bases and J by 7 bases, with 13 bases between the two germline ends. The CDR3 is 14 residues long. CDR1 and CDR2 from the germline V gene are ENHRY and SYGVKD. Here the CDR3 DNA reads TGTGCCATCAGTGATGAAGCCCCCGGCCAGCCCCAGCATTTT. Its translation: CAISDEAPGQPQHF.

As concerns this clonotype: Germline and junction disagree at one end, which may indicate a read error. The V call is TRBV5-1, the J call TRBJ1-5, with 10 bases matching TRBD1. Germline V gene lookup returns CDR1 SGHRS and CDR2 YFSETQ. CDR3 length equals 17 residues. CDR3 sequence reads: CASSPREFRDRGQPQHF. The CDR3 DNA reads as TGTGCCAGCAGCCCGCGAGAATTCCGGGACAGGGGACAGCCCCAGCATTTT.

The CDR3 spells CSARGGLPEAFF. The CDR3, as DNA: TGCAGTGCTAGAGGTGGCCTCCCTGAAGCTTTCTTT. V gene TRBV20-1 combines with J gene TRBJ1-1; D unresolved. CDR1 DFQATT and CDR2 SNEGSKA come from the germline V gene (reference sequence). This CDR3 spans 12 amino acids. Between the trimmed V and J ends, which lost 1 base and 6 bases, there was a span of 9 bases.

The gene calls are TRBV7-3 and TRBJ2-7; 15 nucleotides align to TRBD2. Per the germline V gene, CDR1 is SGHTA and CDR2 is FQGTGA. The CDR3 contains 19 residues. J gave up 3 bases and V 5 bases, and 14 bases lay outside the gene matches. The CDR3 loop reads CASSARPGTSGGKDYEQYF. CDR3 DNA: TGTGCCAGCAGCGCCCGTCCCGGGACTAGCGGGGGGAAAGACTACGAGCAGTACTTC. Together with reference TRBV7-3 and TRBJ2-7, the CDR3 gives the full variable domain: GAGVSQTPSNKVTEKGKYVELRCDPISGHTALYWYRQSLGQGPEFLIYFQGTGAADDSGLPNDRFFAVRPEGSVSTLKIQRTERGDSAVYLCASSARPGTSGGKDYEQYFGPGTRLTVT.

V and J are TRBV12-3 or TRBV12-4 and TRBJ2-7, with 9 nucleotides matching TRBD2. The CDR3 sequence is 13 residues long. V was pared by 3 bases and J by 7 bases, with 4 bases of the junction left unmatched. The CDR3 region is CASSLASGAEQYF. The CDR3 DNA sequence: TGTGCCAGCAGTTTGGCTAGCGGGGCGGAGCAGTACTTC.

The DNA for the CDR3 is TGTGCCAGTAGTAGGACAAGTTCGAACACTGAAGCTTTCTTT. This codes for CASSRTSSNTEAFF. The rearrangement links TRBV19 to TRBJ1-1, with a weak D call TRBD1 (5 bases). The CDR3 length is 14 residues. V was cut by 4 bases and J by 1 base, with 10 bases left in between. CDR1 LNHDA and CDR2 SQIVND come from the germline V gene (reference sequence).